This TCR beta chain was documented in a study of neoadjuvant anti-PD-1 for oral cavity cancer. Looking at the study overall: Patients mostly received three to four biweekly nivolumab doses at 3 mg/kg before surgery.

These oral cavity squamous cell carcinomas were HPV-negative and locally advanced. Blood cells were analyzed directly, without culture or expansion. Blood libraries mostly used roughly 500 ng genomic DNA, six replicates each. Sequencing was performed with immunoSEQ multiplex PCR; in TCRdb, only in-frame clones are kept and a portion is missing. The sample carries 60,000 to 80,000 clones, around 85% recorded once. V lost 4 bases to trimming and J lost 7 bases, with 10 bases between them. The CDR3 length is 12 residues. The germline gives CDR1 MNHEY, CDR2 SMNVEV (reference sequence). The source was PBMCs, collected before nivolumab (anti-PD-1) treatment. This clonotype was obtained from a person aged 40 to 85 with oral cavity squamous cell carcinoma. The chain carries TRBV27 and TRBJ1-2; no clear D. The CDR3 DNA follows: TGTGCCAGCAGTTCTCTAGGTGGTGGCTACACCTTC. It codes for CASSSLGGGYTF.